The source of this T cell receptor beta chain is a study of beta chain features in type 1 diabetes. Study information: The number of sorted cells examined across all samples was around 98 million. Study-level results: Among patients, naive, central memory and Treg TCRB repertoires appeared more similar than among healthy donors. Fewer junction insertions and more nucleotide deletions appeared in type 1 diabetes patients. Moderate yet significant TCRB CDR3 shortening was seen in Type 1 diabetes patients in all four CD4+ subsets.

Each sorted fraction was over 95% pure. About this clone itself: Its target is not known.

Germline CDR1 and CDR2: SNHLY and FYNNEI. CDR3 length: 15 amino acids. V lost 8 bases, J lost 1 base, and 17 bases lay in between. Reverse transcribing all isolated RNA meant expressed TCRB transcripts were sequenced. Assay used: immunoSEQ multiplex PCR; TCRdb lists only in-frame clones, some missing. The table lists around 150,000 clones, roughly 9% of them singletons. The specimen sequenced was central memory CD4+ T cells from blood. This sequence joins TRBV2 and TRBJ2-5, with D uncertain. This receptor was obtained from a woman aged 30 to 39 with type 1 diabetes. The CDR3: CASSLFLSRQETQYF. DNA for the CDR3: TGTGCCAGCTCTCTTTTTCTTAGTCGCCAAGAGACCCAGTACTTC.